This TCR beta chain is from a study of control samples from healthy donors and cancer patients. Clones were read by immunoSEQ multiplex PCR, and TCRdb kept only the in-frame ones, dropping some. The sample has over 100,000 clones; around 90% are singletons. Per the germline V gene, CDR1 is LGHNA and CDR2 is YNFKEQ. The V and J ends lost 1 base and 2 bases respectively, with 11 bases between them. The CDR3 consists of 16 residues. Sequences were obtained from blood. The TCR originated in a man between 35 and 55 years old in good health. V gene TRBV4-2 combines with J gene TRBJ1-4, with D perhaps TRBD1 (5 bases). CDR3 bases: TGTGCCAGCAGCCAAGCCGGGGGGAGGACTAATGAAAAACTGTTTTTT. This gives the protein CASSQAGGRTNEKLFF.